This T cell receptor beta chain originates from a study of cytomegalovirus exposure and HLA in healthy donors. The ends were cut back, 8 bases at V and 5 bases at J, with 14 bases in the middle. Germline V gives CDR1 SGHRS, CDR2 YFSETQ. The CDR3 has 13 residues. Produced via immunoSEQ multiplex PCR; TCRdb's table is partial and in-frame only. This sample yields some 250,000 clones, of which approximately 84% are seen a single time; roughly 1.2% belongs to the top ten. The sample comprised PBMCs. This TCR was recovered from a woman under 40 in good health and CMV-seropositive. The J gene is TRBJ2-1, the V gene TRBV5-1; tentatively, D is TRBD2 (5 bases). For the CDR3, the DNA is TGCGCCAGTTACCCCGGGGATAACAATGAGCAGTTCTTC. It yields the protein CASYPGDNNEQFF.